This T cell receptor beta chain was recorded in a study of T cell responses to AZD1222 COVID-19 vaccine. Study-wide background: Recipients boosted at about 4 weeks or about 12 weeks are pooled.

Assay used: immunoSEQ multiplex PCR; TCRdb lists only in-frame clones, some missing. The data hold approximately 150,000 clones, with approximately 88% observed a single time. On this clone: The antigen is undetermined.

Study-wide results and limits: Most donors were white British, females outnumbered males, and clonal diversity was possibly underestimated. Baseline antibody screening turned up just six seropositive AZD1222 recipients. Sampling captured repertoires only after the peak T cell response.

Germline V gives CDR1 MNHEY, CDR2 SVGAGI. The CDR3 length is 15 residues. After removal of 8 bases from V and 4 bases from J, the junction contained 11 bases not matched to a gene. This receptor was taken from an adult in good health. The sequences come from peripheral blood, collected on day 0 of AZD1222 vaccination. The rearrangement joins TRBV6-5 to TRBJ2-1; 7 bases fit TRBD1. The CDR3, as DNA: TGTGCCAGCCGGACAGGCCAACGGGATTACAATGAGCAGTTCTTC. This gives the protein CASRTGQRDYNEQFF.